One sample yielded the 4 T cell receptor beta chains listed below, sequenced in a study of technical replicates of blood from several donors. The data were produced by immunoSEQ multiplex PCR, yet TCRdb's version contains in-frame clones alone and is incomplete. The repertoire has about 94,000 clones, about 96% of them found once; the top ten carry around 0.37%. Sequenced: T cells isolated from PBMCs. These TCRs come from a human donor in good health.

This clone was observed once. This sequence joins TRBV11-3 and TRBJ2-1, with a tentative D call TRBD2 (6 bases). The V end lost 4 bases, the J end lost 8 bases, and 12 bases lay between the germline ends. This CDR3 is built from 13 residues. Per the germline V gene, CDR1 is SGHNT and CDR2 is YENEEA. Written as DNA, the CDR3 is TGTGCCAGCAGCTATACGGGACTCGATGAGCAGTTCTTC. Residues: CASSYTGLDEQFF.

To note about this clone: The junction shows a germline mismatch at one end, possibly a read error. The chain joins TRBV6-6 to TRBJ2-2, with 12 bases aligning to TRBD1. Germline V gives CDR1 MNHNY, CDR2 SVGAGI (reference sequence). The CDR3 loop spans 15 amino acids. The CDR3 region is CASSHSGTGGEELFF. The CDR3 nucleotides read TGTGCCAGCAGTCACTCCGGGACAGGGGGCGAGGAGCTGTTTTTT.

The rearrangement links TRBV7-3 to TRBJ2-1; 7 nucleotides align to TRBD2. CDR1 SGHTA and CDR2 FQGTGA come from the germline V gene. V dropped 1 base and J dropped 6; count of bases not matched to a gene: 6. This CDR3 is 15 amino acids long. Here the CDR3 reads CASSLMWEGSNEQFF. CDR3 DNA sequence: TGTGCCAGCAGCTTAATGTGGGAGGGCTCCAATGAGCAGTTCTTC.

This chain joins TRBV6-1 and TRBJ1-2, with TRBD1 matching 7 bases. V lost 6 bases to trimming and J lost 6 bases; unmatched junction nucleotides: 4. CDR1 is MNHNS, CDR2 SASEGT, per germline. This CDR3 is built from 12 residues. The CDR3 coding sequence is TGTGCCAGCAGACAGGGGCAAAATGGCTACACCTTC. Its protein is CASRQGQNGYTF.